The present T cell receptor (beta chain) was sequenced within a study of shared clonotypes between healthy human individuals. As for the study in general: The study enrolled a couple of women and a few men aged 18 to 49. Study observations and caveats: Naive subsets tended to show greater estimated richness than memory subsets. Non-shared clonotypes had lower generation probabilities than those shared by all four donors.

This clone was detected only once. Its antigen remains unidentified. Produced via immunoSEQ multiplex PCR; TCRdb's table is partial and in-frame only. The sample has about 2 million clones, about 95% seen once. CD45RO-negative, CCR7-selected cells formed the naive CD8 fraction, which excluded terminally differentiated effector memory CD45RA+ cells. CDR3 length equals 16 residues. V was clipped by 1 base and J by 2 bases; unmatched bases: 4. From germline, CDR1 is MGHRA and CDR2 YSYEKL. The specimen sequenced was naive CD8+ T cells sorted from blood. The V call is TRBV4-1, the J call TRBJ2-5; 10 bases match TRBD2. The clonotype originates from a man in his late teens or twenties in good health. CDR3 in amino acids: CASSQGVSGGQETQYF. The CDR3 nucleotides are TGCGCCAGCAGCCAAGGAGTTAGCGGGGGGCAAGAGACCCAGTACTTC.